The 23 T cell receptor beta chains below all came from one sample that was sequenced in a study of beta chain features in type 1 diabetes. Isolated RNA was reverse transcribed in full, so expressed TCRB transcripts were sequenced. The data were produced by immunoSEQ multiplex PCR, yet TCRdb's version contains in-frame clones alone and is incomplete. The sample contains roughly 300,000 clones, roughly 8% of which appear only once. Sequenced: central memory CD4+ T cells from blood. Receptors originate from a woman younger than 35 in good health.

About this clone itself: The sample has other DNA sequences that encode this CDR3 too. In DNA, the CDR3 is TGTGCCAGCTCACTGGGACAGCAAGAGACCCAGTACTTC. Its protein is CASSLGQQETQYF. The gene calls are TRBV18 and TRBJ2-5, with 7 bases aligning to TRBD1. The germline CDR1 and CDR2 sequences are KGHSH and LQKENI. The CDR3 has 13 amino acids. The J segment lost 2 bases and the V segment lost 4 bases, leaving 1 base of the junction unmatched.

This clone was detected only a few times. The V call is TRBV25-1, the J call TRBJ2-5; 11 bases are shared with TRBD1. There are 17 residues in the CDR3. The junction had 10 bases not matched to a gene; V was cut back by 4 bases and J by 3 bases. The germline CDR1 and CDR2 sequences are MGHDK and SYGVNS. The CDR3 nucleotides are TGTGCCAGCAGTGGGACAATGGGGACAGGGGGGAAAGAGACCCAGTACTTC. This gives the protein CASSGTMGTGGKETQYF. The full variable domain, in which reference TRBV25-1 and TRBJ2-5 provide the parts outside the CDR3, is EADIYQTPRYLVIGTGKKITLECSQTMGHDKMYWYQQDPGMELHLIHYSYGVNSTEKGDLSSESTVSRIRTEHFPLTLESARPSHTSQYLCASSGTMGTGGKETQYFGPGTRLLVL.

This clone occurred a few times. The V gene is TRBV12-5, the J gene TRBJ2-2, with 10 bases lining up with TRBD2. V was pared by 7 bases and J by 3 bases, with 5 bases of the junction left unmatched. This CDR3 has 15 residues. Germline lookup yields CDR1 LGHNT and CDR2 FRNRAP. DNA of the CDR3: TGTGCTAGTGCTAGGACTAGCGGATACACCGGGGAGCTGTTTTTT. Translating gives CASARTSGYTGELFF.

This clone showed up just a few times. The chain recombines TRBV10-3 with TRBJ2-7; the D is unclear. This CDR3 region has 15 residues. CDR1 and CDR2 from the germline V gene are ENHRY and SYGVKD. Trimming left V 4 bases short and J 0 bases short, with 13 bases between. CDR3 DNA: TGTGCCATCAGTGGTCTACCGAGTCCCTCCTACGAGCAGTACTTC. Its translation: CAISGLPSPSYEQYF.

The V gene is TRBV29-1, the J gene TRBJ2-3; D is undetermined. Trimming took 4 bases from V and 4 from J, leaving 9 bases between them. The CDR3 runs 12 residues. The germline V gene has CDR1 SQVTM and CDR2 ANQGSEA. CDR3 nucleotide sequence: TGCAGCGTTGTCCTCTCGGCAGATACGCAGTATTTT. This encodes CSVVLSADTQYF.

The V gene is TRBV27, the J gene TRBJ1-2; perhaps TRBD1 as D (5 bases). The CDR3 is made up of 15 amino acids. CDR1 and CDR2 from the germline V gene are MNHEY and SMNVEV (reference sequence). V shed 0 bases and J shed 2 bases, with 10 bases lying between them. In nucleotides, the CDR3 is TGTGCCAGCAGTTTATCGATAGGGGCAAACTATGGCTACACCTTC. The encoded protein is CASSLSIGANYGYTF.

On this clone: At the DNA level, this CDR3 is encoded by other sequences in the same sample as well. The chain carries TRBV6-5 and TRBJ1-3, with no clear D. The CDR3 sequence is 15 residues long. CDR1 and CDR2 from the germline V gene are MNHEY and SVGAGI. V lost 0 bases to trimming and J lost 0 bases, with 6 bases between them. CDR3 residues: CASSYSGDSGNTIYF. The CDR3 DNA follows: TGTGCCAGCAGTTACTCGGGAGACTCTGGAAACACCATATATTTT.

The rearrangement joins TRBV9 to TRBJ1-3, with TRBD1 matching over 7 bases. The V gene's germline CDR1 is SGDLS and CDR2 YYNGEE. V trimming: 3 bases; J trimming: 2 bases; junction bases outside the gene matches: 8. The CDR3 length is 16 residues. The CDR3 nucleotides read TGTGCCAGCAGCGGAAGACAGGGTTCAACTGGAAACACCATATATTTT. Its translation: CASSGRQGSTGNTIYF. The variable domain in full, with the rest retrieved from reference TRBV9 and TRBJ1-3, is DSGVTQTPKHLITATGQRVTLRCSPRSGDLSVYWYQQSLDQGLQFLIQYYNGEERAKGNILERFSAQQFPDLHSELNLSSLELGDSALYFCASSGRQGSTGNTIYFGEGSWLTVV.

This clone has at least ten counts. The CDR3 DNA reads TGTGCCAGCTCACCACCCCAGCAAAGCACAGATACGCAGTATTTT. Its translation: CASSPPQQSTDTQYF. J is TRBJ2-3 and V is TRBV18; D is unresolved. The germline CDR1 and CDR2 sequences are KGHSH and LQKENI. Trimming removed 0 bases at V and 0 bases at J, with 7 bases between. CDR3 length: 15 amino acids.

This clone has a handful of counts. The chain carries TRBV27 and TRBJ2-7; D tentatively reads TRBD1 or TRBD2 (5 bases each). The germline V gene has CDR1 MNHEY and CDR2 SMNVEV (reference sequence). Trimming removed 5 bases from V and 0 bases from J, with 14 bases in between. The CDR3 is made up of 15 amino acids. The CDR3 loop reads CASSPTEGSSYEQYF. The CDR3, as DNA: TGTGCCAGCAGTCCGACAGAAGGGAGCTCCTACGAGCAGTACTTC.

This clone was counted a few times. J is TRBJ1-2 and V is TRBV29-1, with D possibly being TRBD1 (6 bases). The V end was cut by 5 bases, the J end by 4 bases, with 14 bases between. The length of the CDR3 is 13 residues. Germline loops: CDR1 SQVTM, CDR2 ANQGSEA. CDR3 DNA sequence: TGCAGCGTTTGGGGGGGCCCAGCCTATGGCTACACCTTC. Translating it yields CSVWGGPAYGYTF.

This clone was picked up a small number of times. The chain couples TRBV9 to TRBJ2-1, with TRBD1 matching over 10 bases. The CDR3 has 16 amino acids. The ends lost 2 bases at V and 4 bases at J; junction bases unmatched: 6. The germline V gene has CDR1 SGDLS and CDR2 YYNGEE. CDR3 nucleotide sequence: TGTGCCAGCAGCGTCTTCGGGGACAGGGGTTACAATGAGCAGTTCTTC. Protein product: CASSVFGDRGYNEQFF.

This clone was seen a few times. V is TRBV7-3 and J is TRBJ2-1; tentatively, D is TRBD2 (6 bases). V lost 2 bases and J 6 bases, leaving 11 bases between the germline ends. CDR3 length: 14 residues. CDR1 and CDR2 from the germline V gene are SGHTA and FQGTGA. This CDR3 reads CASSLHPGSNEQFF. The CDR3, as DNA: TGTGCCAGCAGCTTACACCCCGGGAGCAATGAGCAGTTCTTC.

Many counts were recorded for this clone. This sequence joins TRBV10-3 and TRBJ2-1, with TRBD2 identical over 7 bases. The CDR3 extends over 15 amino acids. V lost 4 bases to trimming and J lost 3 bases; unmatched junction nucleotides: 6. Germline V lookup: CDR1 ENHRY, CDR2 SYGVKD. DNA for the CDR3: TGTGCCATCAGTGGAACGGCGGGAGACTACAATGAGCAGTTCTTC. Protein: CAISGTAGDYNEQFF.

This clone has a count of ten or more. Additional DNA sequences in this sample encode the identical CDR3. This sequence joins TRBV28 and TRBJ2-4; D gene ambiguous. Trimming pared 6 bases from V and 0 bases from J, leaving 9 bases between. The CDR3 loop spans 14 amino acids. Germline V gives CDR1 MDHEN, CDR2 SYDVKM. The CDR3 DNA follows: TGTGCCAGCAGCCTGTACCTAGCCAAAAACATTCAGTACTTC. Its protein product is CASSLYLAKNIQYF.

The rearrangement links TRBV25-1 to TRBJ2-3, with TRBD2 identical over 7 bases. The germline V gene has CDR1 MGHDK and CDR2 SYGVNS. V gave up 6 bases and J gave up 3 bases; unmatched junction bases: 12. The CDR3 runs to 16 residues. The DNA for the CDR3 is TGTGCCAGCAGCAACCCCCGCGGGGGTTGGACAGATACGCAGTATTTT. This encodes CASSNPRGGWTDTQYF.

The rearrangement links TRBV7-2 to TRBJ1-4, with TRBD1 identical over 8 bases. Trimming removed 4 bases from V and 11 bases from J; junction bases left unmatched: 9. The CDR3 length is 14 residues. Germline V lookup: CDR1 SGHTA, CDR2 FQGNSA. The CDR3 DNA is TGTGCCAGCAGCTCCAGGGGGCTATCGCGGAAACTGTTTTTT. This sequence encodes CASSSRGLSRKLFF. The variable domain in full, with the rest retrieved from reference TRBV7-2 and TRBJ1-4, is GAGVSQSPSNKVTEKGKDVELRCDPISGHTALYWYRQSLGQGLEFLIYFQGNSAPDKSGLPSDRFSAERTGGSVSTLTIQRTQQEDSAVYLCASSSRGLSRKLFFGSGTQLSVL.

This clone was picked up a small number of times. The rearrangement links TRBV20-1 to TRBJ1-1; the match to TRBD1 covers 7 bases. Germline CDR1 is DFQATT and CDR2 is SNEGSKA (reference sequence). The CDR3 runs to 11 residues. Germline trimming cut 4 bases from V and 7 bases from J; bases unmatched to any gene: 3. CDR3 coding DNA: TGCAGTGCTACAGGGGGAATTGAAGCTTTCTTT. Translated, it gives CSATGGIEAFF.

J is TRBJ1-1 and V is TRBV5-4, with D possibly TRBD1 on 5 matching bases. The germline gives CDR1 SGHNT, CDR2 YYREEE (reference sequence). Trimming left V 0 bases short and J 1 base short, with 7 bases between. The CDR3 length is 14 residues. Here the CDR3 reads CASSLVQENTEAFF. The DNA of the CDR3 is TGTGCCAGCAGCTTGGTACAGGAGAACACTGAAGCTTTCTTT.

A few counts support this clone. Distinct nucleotide sequences in the sample also encode this CDR3. The gene calls are TRBV28 and TRBJ2-7; D remains ambiguous. Germline V gene lookup returns CDR1 MDHEN and CDR2 SYDVKM. CDR3 length equals 13 residues. Deletions cut 2 bases from V and 2 bases from J, with 7 bases between. CDR3 sequence reads: CASSLQAPYEQYF. DNA for the CDR3: TGTGCCAGCAGTTTACAGGCACCCTACGAGCAGTACTTC. The whole variable domain, filled in from reference TRBV28 and TRBJ2-7, reads DVKVTQSSRYLVKRTGEKVFLECVQDMDHENMFWYRQDPGLGLRLIYFSYDVKMKEKGDIPEGYSVSREKKERFSLILESASTNQTSMYLCASSLQAPYEQYFGPGTRLTVT.

This chain uses TRBV2 with TRBJ2-2, with D possibly matching TRBD1 (6 bases). The germline V gene has CDR1 SNHLY and CDR2 FYNNEI. Trimming left V 6 bases short and J 1 base short, with 9 bases between. The CDR3 spans 14 residues. In nucleotides, the CDR3 is TGTGCCAGCAGGGCAGGGGAGAACACCGGGGAGCTGTTTTTT. Its translation: CASRAGENTGELFF.

This clone has more than one count but fewer than ten. Written as DNA, the CDR3 is TGTGCCACCAGCAGAGGTACGGGAGGGCAGCCCCAGCATTTT. This gives the protein CATSRGTGGQPQHF. The chain links TRBV15 to TRBJ1-5; D unclear. This CDR3 region has 14 residues. The germline V and J ends were trimmed by 1 base and 7 bases, with 11 bases remaining between them. CDR1 is LNHNV and CDR2 is YYDKDF in the germline V gene (reference sequence).

The chain recombines TRBV15 with TRBJ1-5; perhaps TRBD1 as D (5 bases). The CDR3 runs 15 residues. Germline V gives CDR1 LNHNV, CDR2 YYDKDF (reference sequence). The V gene lost 4 bases and the J gene lost 5 bases, with 15 bases spanning the gap. CDR3 in amino acids: CATSIRTQTYQPQHF. As DNA, the CDR3 is TGTGCCACCAGCATACGGACACAAACCTATCAGCCCCAGCATTTT.